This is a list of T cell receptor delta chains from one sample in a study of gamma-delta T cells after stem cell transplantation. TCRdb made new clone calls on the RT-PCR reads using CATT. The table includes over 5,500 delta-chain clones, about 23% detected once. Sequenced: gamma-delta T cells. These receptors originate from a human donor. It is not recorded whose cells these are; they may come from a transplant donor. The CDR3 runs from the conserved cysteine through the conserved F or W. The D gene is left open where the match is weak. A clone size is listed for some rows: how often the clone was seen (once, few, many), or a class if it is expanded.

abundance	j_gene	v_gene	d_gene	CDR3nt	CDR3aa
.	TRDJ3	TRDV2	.	TGTGCCTGTGACAAGGTATTAGGAATTACCTGGGACACCCGACAGATGTTTTTC	CACDKVLGITWDTRQMFF
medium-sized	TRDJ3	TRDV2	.	TGTGCCTGTGACACGTTGGGGATGGGGCCTCCAAGCTCCTGGGACACCCGACAGATGTTTTTC	CACDTLGMGPPSSWDTRQMFF
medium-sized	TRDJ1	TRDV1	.	TGTGCTCTTGGGGAACTAGACGGGGGTCCTATCGTACTGGGACATAGATTCACCGATAAACTCATCTTT	CALGELDGGPIVLGHRFTDKLIF
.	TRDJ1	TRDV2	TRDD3	TGTGCCTGTGACCCCTTGAACGGCGTGGTACTGGGGGACACCGATAAACTCATCTTT	CACDPLNGVVLGDTDKLIF
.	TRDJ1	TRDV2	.	TGTGCCTGTGACACCTGGGGGGGCACCGATAAACTCATCTTT	CACDTWGGTDKLIF
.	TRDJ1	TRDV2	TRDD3	TGTGCCTGTGACACCCTGGGGGATCATTCCGATAAACTCATCTTT	CACDTLGDHSDKLIF
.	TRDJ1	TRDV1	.	TGTGCTCTTGGGGGGACCCTAACTGATAAACTCATCTTT	CALGGTLTDKLIF
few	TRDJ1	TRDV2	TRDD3	TGTGCCTGTGAGGGTCCCTTACTGGGGGAAAACACCGATAAACTCATCTTT	CACEGPLLGENTDKLIF
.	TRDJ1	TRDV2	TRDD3	TGTGCCTGTGACACCGTAGCTGGGGGCCACCTCCCGGTTACCTACACCGATAAACTCATCTTT	CACDTVAGGHLPVTYTDKLIF
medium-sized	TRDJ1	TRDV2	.	TGTGCCTGTGACAGGACTGGAGTTTGGGCCGATAAACTCATCTTT	CACDRTGVWADKLIF
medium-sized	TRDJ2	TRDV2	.	TGTGCCTGTGACATTATCGGGGCTTATACTTTGACAGCACAACTCTTCTTT	CACDIIGAYTLTAQLFF
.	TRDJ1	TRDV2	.	TGTGCCTGTGACTCGTTCCTAGGAGTACCTGGGGACAACTTCTATAAACTCATCTTT	CACDSFLGVPGDNFYKLIF
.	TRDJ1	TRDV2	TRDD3	TGTGCCTGTGACACAGTTGCTCCAAGGAGAGTACTGGGGGTGAACACCGATAAACTCATCTTT	CACDTVAPRRVLGVNTDKLIF
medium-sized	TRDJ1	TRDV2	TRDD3	TGTGCCTGTGACACCTTGGGGGACTCTGAGTACACCGATAAACTCATCTTT	CACDTLGDSEYTDKLIF
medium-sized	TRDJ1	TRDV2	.	TGTGCCTGTGACACTCTGGGATACACCGATAAACTCATCTTT	CACDTLGYTDKLIF
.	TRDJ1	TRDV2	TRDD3	TGTGCCTGTGAGGAGGTAGCCTTCTATGGGGGATACGCTCCTCTTTACACCGATAAACTCATCTTT	CACEEVAFYGGYAPLYTDKLIF
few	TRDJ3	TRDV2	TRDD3	TGTGCCTGTGACACGACGGGATACCAAAACTGGGACACCCGACAGATGTTTTTC	CACDTTGYQNWDTRQMFF